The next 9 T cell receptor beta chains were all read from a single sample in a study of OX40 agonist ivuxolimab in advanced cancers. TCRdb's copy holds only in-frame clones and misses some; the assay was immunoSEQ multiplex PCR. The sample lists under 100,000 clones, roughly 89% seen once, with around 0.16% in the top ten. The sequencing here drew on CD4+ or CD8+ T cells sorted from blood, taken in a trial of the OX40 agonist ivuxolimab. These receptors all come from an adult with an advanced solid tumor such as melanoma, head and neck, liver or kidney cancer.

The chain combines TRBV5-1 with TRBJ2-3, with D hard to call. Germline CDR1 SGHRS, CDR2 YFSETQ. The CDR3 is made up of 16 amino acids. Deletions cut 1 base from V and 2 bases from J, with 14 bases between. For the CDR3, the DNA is TGCGCCAGCAGCTTGACGCTTTCCCCCTCCACAGATACGCAGTATTTT. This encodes CASSLTLSPSTDTQYF.

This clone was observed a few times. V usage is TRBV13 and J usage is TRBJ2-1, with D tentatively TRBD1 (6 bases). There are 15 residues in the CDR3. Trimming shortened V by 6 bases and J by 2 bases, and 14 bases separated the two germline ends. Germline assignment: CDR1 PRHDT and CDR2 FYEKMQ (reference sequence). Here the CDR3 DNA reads TGTGCCAGCAGAAAAACCACAGGGCCCTACAATGAGCAGTTCTTC. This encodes CASRKTTGPYNEQFF.

The CDR3 DNA sequence: TGTGCCAGTAGTCGAAAAGCCCCATACGAGCAGTACTTC. Translating gives CASSRKAPYEQYF. The chain uses TRBV19 and TRBJ2-7, with D unclear. Looked up from germline, CDR1 is LNHDA and CDR2 is SQIVND (reference sequence). This CDR3 has 13 amino acids. With 5 bases removed from V and 4 bases from J, the gap between germline ends came to 12 bases.

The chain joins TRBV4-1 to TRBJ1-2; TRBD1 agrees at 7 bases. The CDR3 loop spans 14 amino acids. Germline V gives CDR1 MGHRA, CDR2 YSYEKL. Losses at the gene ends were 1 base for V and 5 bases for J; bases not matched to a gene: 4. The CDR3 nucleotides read TGCGCCAGCAGCCAAGTGGGGACAGCTTATGGCTACACCTTC. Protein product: CASSQVGTAYGYTF.

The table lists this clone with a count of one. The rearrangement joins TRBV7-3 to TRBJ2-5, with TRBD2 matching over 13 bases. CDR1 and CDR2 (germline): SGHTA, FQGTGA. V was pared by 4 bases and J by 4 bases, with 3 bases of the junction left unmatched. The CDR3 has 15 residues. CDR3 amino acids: CASSSLAGGPETQYF. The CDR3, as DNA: TGTGCCAGCAGCTCACTAGCGGGGGGGCCAGAGACCCAGTACTTC.

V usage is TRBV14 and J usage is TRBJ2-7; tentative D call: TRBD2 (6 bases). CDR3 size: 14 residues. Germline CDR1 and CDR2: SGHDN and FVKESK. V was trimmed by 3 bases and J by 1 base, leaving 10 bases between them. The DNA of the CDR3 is TGTGCCAGCAGCCATGGGGGAGGTTCCTACGAGCAGTACTTC. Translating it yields CASSHGGGSYEQYF.

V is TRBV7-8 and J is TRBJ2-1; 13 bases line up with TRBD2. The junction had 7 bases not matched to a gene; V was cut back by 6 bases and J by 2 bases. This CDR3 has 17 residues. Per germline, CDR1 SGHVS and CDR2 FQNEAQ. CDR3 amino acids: CASSQTSGRPTYNEQFF. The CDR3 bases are TGTGCCAGCAGTCAGACTAGCGGGAGGCCAACCTACAATGAGCAGTTCTTC.

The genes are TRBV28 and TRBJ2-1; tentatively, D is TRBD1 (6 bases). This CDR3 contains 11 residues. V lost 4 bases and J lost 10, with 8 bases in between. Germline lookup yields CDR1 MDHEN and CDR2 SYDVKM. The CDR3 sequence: CASSSRGEQFF. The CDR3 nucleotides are TGTGCCAGCAGTTCCAGGGGCGAGCAGTTCTTC.

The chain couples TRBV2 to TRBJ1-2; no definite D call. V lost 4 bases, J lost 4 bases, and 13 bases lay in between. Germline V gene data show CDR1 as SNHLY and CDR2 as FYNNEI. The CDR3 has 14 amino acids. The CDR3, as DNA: TGTGCCAGCAGTGGGTTGGCAGCTACCTATGGCTACACCTTC. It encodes CASSGLAATYGYTF.